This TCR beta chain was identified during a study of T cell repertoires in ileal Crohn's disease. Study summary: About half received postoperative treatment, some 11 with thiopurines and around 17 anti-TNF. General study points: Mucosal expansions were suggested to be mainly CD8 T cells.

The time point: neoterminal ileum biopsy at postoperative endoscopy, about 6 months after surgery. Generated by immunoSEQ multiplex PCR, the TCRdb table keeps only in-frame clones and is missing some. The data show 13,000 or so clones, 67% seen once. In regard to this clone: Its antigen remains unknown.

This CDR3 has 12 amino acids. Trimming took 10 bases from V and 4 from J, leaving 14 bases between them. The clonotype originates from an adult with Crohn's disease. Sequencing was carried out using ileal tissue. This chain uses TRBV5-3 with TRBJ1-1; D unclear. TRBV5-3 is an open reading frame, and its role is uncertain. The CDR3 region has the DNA TGTGCCCCGTCCAGGACGGGCACTGAAGCTTTCTTT. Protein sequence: CAPSRTGTEAFF.